The clone carrying this T cell receptor (beta chain) turned up a few times. Generated by immunoSEQ multiplex PCR, the TCRdb table keeps only in-frame clones and is missing some. The sample contains just under 550,000 clones, 75% to 80% of which appear only once. The data belong to a study of shared T cell receptors in the human thymus. Germline V gives CDR1 DFQATT, CDR2 SNEGSKA (reference sequence). V lost 7 bases and J lost 5, with 8 bases in between. The CDR3 runs to 10 residues. The data also belong to a second study, concerning human thymus T cells.

V and J are TRBV20-1 and TRBJ2-5; no clear D. The sample comprised thymocytes. This sequence was found in a boy younger than two with a congenital heart defect. CDR3 coding DNA: TGCAGTGGGGCGAATGAGACCCAGTACTTC. Protein product: CSGANETQYF.